The following is a TCR beta chain sequence with its context. Its antigen is not known. The sample is drawn from a study of blood T cells in healthy people across ages. Whole-study findings and limits: Higher diversity and more naive CD4+ cells were features of long-lived donors, compared to aged donors.

Trimming removed 2 bases from V and 1 base from J; junction bases left unmatched: 6. CDR1 is MGHRA and CDR2 is YSYEKL in the germline V gene. The CDR3 covers 17 residues. The authors ran a second PCR of roughly 6 to 12 cycles using a sample-barcoded 5' primer and a J-beta primer mix. TCRdb re-derived calls from the 5' RACE reads in MiXCR, one entry per CDR3 protein. The data hold approximately 850,000 distinct CDR3 sequences, with roughly 64% observed a single time. The material sequenced was blood. The rearrangement links TRBV4-1 to TRBJ2-3; 10 nucleotides agree with TRBD1. The TCR comes from a young man in good health. The CDR3 loop is CASSQLAGTGGTDTQYF. The CDR3 region has the DNA TGCGCCAGCAGCCAACTAGCCGGGACAGGGGGCACAGATACGCAGTATTTT.